This TCR beta chain is drawn from a study of technical replicates of blood from several donors. TCRdb's copy holds only in-frame clones and misses some; the assay was immunoSEQ multiplex PCR. The data contain fewer than 85,000 clones, 80% to 95% of them singletons. In its sample, this clone was seen a few times. The sequenced material came from T cells isolated from PBMCs. This sequence was found in a human donor in good health.

The CDR3 sequence: CASSQDTYPLNTGELFF. CDR3 sequence (DNA): TGCGCCAGCAGCCAAGATACCTACCCCTTGAACACCGGGGAGCTGTTTTTT. This sequence joins TRBV4-1 and TRBJ2-2; D is unresolved. V was trimmed by 0 bases and J by 1 base, leaving 12 bases between them. This CDR3 has 17 residues. The germline gives CDR1 MGHRA, CDR2 YSYEKL.